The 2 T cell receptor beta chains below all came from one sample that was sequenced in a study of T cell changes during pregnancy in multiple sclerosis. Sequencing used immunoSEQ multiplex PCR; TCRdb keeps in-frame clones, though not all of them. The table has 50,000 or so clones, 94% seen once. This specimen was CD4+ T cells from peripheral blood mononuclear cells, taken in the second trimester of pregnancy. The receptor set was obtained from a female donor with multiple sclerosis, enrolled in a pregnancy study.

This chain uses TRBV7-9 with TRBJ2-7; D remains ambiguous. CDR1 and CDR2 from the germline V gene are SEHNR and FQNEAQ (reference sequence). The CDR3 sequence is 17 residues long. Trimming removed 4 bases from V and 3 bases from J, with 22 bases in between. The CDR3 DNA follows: TGTGCCAGCAGCTATTCTGGCAGAGGAAGTCCTGACTACGAGCAGTACTTC. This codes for CASSYSGRGSPDYEQYF.

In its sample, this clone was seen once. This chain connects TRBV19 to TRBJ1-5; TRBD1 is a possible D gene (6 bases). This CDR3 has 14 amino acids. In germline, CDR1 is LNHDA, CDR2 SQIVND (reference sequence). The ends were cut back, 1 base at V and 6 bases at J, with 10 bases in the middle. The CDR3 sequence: CASSIVRGPQPQHF. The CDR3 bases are TGTGCCAGTAGTATAGTCAGGGGACCTCAGCCCCAGCATTTT.